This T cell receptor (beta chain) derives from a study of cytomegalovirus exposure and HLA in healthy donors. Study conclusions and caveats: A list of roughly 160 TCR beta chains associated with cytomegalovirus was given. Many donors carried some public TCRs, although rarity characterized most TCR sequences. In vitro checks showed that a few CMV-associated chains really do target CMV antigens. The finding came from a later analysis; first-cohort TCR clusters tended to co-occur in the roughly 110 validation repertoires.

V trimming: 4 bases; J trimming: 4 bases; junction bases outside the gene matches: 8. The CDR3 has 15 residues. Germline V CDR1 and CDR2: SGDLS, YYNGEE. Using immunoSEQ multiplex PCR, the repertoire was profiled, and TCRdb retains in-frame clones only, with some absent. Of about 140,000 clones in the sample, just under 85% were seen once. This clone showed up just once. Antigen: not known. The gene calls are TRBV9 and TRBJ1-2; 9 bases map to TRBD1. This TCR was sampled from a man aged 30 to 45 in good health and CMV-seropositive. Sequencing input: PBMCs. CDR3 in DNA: TGTGCCAGCAGCCTACAGGGGGCGAAGGGCTATGGCTACACCTTC. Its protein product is CASSLQGAKGYGYTF.